This T cell receptor (beta chain) originates from a study of blood T cell repertoires in COVID-19. Original handling: Scientists estimated how many nucleated cells there were by amplifying reference gene primers. Generated by immunoSEQ multiplex PCR, the TCRdb table keeps only in-frame clones and is missing some. From that table come the V and J calls and clone size; the DNA was used to work out D and trimming. The sample includes about 230,000 clones, about nine tenths of them seen just once. This CDR3 has 13 amino acids. CDR1 SGHAT and CDR2 FQDESV come from the germline V gene (reference sequence). The V and J ends lost 7 bases and 3 bases respectively, with 10 bases between them.

This clonotype was sampled from a man aged 50 to 60 with COVID-19, enrolled during active disease. The sample consisted of peripheral blood. J is TRBJ2-1 and V is TRBV11-1, with D perhaps matching TRBD2 (7 bases). For the CDR3, the DNA is TGTGCCAGCATGGGGGGGCTCTACAATGAGCAGTTCTTC. It codes for CASMGGLYNEQFF.